Following are 27 T cell receptor beta chains from one sample sequenced in a study of cytomegalovirus exposure and HLA in healthy donors. PCR used 60 Vbeta primers and 13 Jbeta primers. Clones were read by immunoSEQ multiplex PCR, and TCRdb kept only the in-frame ones, dropping some. The data contain roughly 190,000 clones, around 90% of them seen just once; the ten biggest clones take up under 1.2%. Material for sequencing was PBMCs. Every receptor here comes from a boy aged 2 to 10 in good health and CMV-seronegative.

This clone was counted between two and nine times. The CDR3 region has the DNA TGTGCCAGCAGTGAATATCTGGAGACTGAAGCTTTCTTT. Translating gives CASSEYLETEAFF. The chain recombines TRBV6-1 with TRBJ1-1; D not resolved. Germline CDR1 and CDR2: MNHNS and SASEGT. This CDR3 spans 13 amino acids. V lost 2 bases and J 5 bases, leaving 9 bases between the germline ends.

This chain links TRBV29-1 with TRBJ1-2, with D possibly TRBD1 on 6 matching bases. The CDR3 length is 12 residues. CDR1 SQVTM and CDR2 ANQGSEA come from the germline V gene. Trimming pared 5 bases from V and 3 bases from J, leaving 10 bases between. For the CDR3, the DNA is TGCAGCGTTCGAGGGGGTGACTATGGCTACACCTTC. Protein product: CSVRGGDYGYTF. The variable domain in full, with the rest retrieved from reference TRBV29-1 and TRBJ1-2, is SAVISQKPSRDICQRGTSLTIQCQVDSQVTMMFWYRQQPGQSLTLIATANQGSEATYESGFVIDKFPISRPNLTFSTLTVSNMSPEDSSIYLCSVRGGDYGYTFGSGTRLTVV.

As DNA, the CDR3 is TGTGCCAGCAGCTTGAGGGCGGGGACGACCTACGAGCAGTACTTC. It yields the protein CASSLRAGTTYEQYF. The gene calls are TRBV5-6 and TRBJ2-7, with D possibly being TRBD2 (6 bases). The CDR3 covers 15 residues. Germline V gene lookup returns CDR1 SGHDT and CDR2 YYEEEE. The ends were cut back, 1 base at V and 2 bases at J, with 13 bases in the middle.

This clone was counted once. The chain recombines TRBV18 with TRBJ1-1, with D possibly TRBD1 on 6 matching bases. Germline lookup yields CDR1 KGHSH and CDR2 LQKENI. V was clipped by 5 bases and J by 3 bases, with 13 bases between them. The CDR3 consists of 14 residues. The CDR3 here is CASSATGAHTEAFF. The DNA for the CDR3 is TGTGCCAGCTCAGCGACAGGAGCTCACACTGAAGCTTTCTTT.

The chain employs TRBV19 and TRBJ2-7, with TRBD2 identical over 9 bases. From germline, CDR1 is LNHDA and CDR2 SQIVND (reference sequence). This CDR3 has 15 amino acids. V trimming: 1 base; J trimming: 3 bases; junction bases outside the gene matches: 4. The CDR3 bases are TGTGCCAGTAGTATAGGACTAGCGGAACTCTACGAGCAGTACTTC. Its translation: CASSIGLAELYEQYF.

This clone has a handful of counts. CDR3 nucleotides: TGTGCCAGCAGCTTAGCGACTAGCGGGTCCCAAGAGACCCAGTACTTC. As protein: CASSLATSGSQETQYF. V gene TRBV7-7 combines with J gene TRBJ2-5; TRBD2 aligns across 10 bases. This CDR3 contains 16 residues. CDR1 and CDR2 (germline): SSHAT, FNYEAQ (reference sequence). Unmatched junction bases numbered 2, after V lost 0 bases and J lost 1 base.

The gene calls are TRBV9 and TRBJ2-7, with TRBD2 matching 9 bases. V gave up 2 bases and J gave up 3 bases; unmatched junction bases: 3. The CDR3 sequence is 14 residues long. Germline V lookup: CDR1 SGDLS, CDR2 YYNGEE. The CDR3 coding sequence is TGTGCCAGCAGCGTCTCTAGCGGGAACTACGAGCAGTACTTC. Protein: CASSVSSGNYEQYF.

The chain joins TRBV5-4 to TRBJ1-4; 9 bases align to TRBD1. The CDR3 runs 14 residues. The germline gives CDR1 SGHNT, CDR2 YYREEE (reference sequence). J lost 6 bases, V lost 4 bases, and 4 bases had no gene match. CDR3 nucleotide sequence: TGTGCCAGCAGCCGGGACAGGGCGGATGAAAAACTGTTTTTT. Its translation is CASSRDRADEKLFF.

This clone was observed a single time. This chain links TRBV28 with TRBJ1-5; D not resolved. V shed 6 bases and J shed 3 bases, with 15 bases lying between them. CDR1 is MDHEN and CDR2 is SYDVKM in the germline V gene. CDR3 length: 15 residues. The CDR3 DNA follows: TGTGCCAGCAGCCCTAGCGCGGGATACAATCAGCCCCAGCATTTT. It is translated as CASSPSAGYNQPQHF.

V is TRBV7-2 and J is TRBJ2-1, with 8 bases lining up with TRBD1. The germline V gene has CDR1 SGHTA and CDR2 FQGNSA. This CDR3 comprises 14 residues. V was clipped by 4 bases and J by 7 bases; unmatched bases: 6. The CDR3 reads CASSSAGGPNEQFF. The CDR3 DNA reads as TGTGCCAGCAGCTCAGCAGGGGGCCCAAATGAGCAGTTCTTC.

This clone has a handful of counts. This CDR3 is also generated by other DNA sequences in the sample. The CDR3 nucleotides read TGTGCCAGCAGCGTTGGAGGGGCCGGGGAGCTGTTTTTT. Its translation: CASSVGGAGELFF. This chain connects TRBV9 to TRBJ2-2, with D perhaps TRBD2 (6 bases). The germline CDR1 and CDR2 sequences are SGDLS and YYNGEE. V lost 2 bases, J lost 6 bases, and 8 bases lay in between. The CDR3 totals 13 residues.

The chain couples TRBV19 to TRBJ2-3; TRBD2 agrees at 7 bases. Per the germline V gene, CDR1 is LNHDA and CDR2 is SQIVND (reference sequence). V trimming: 6 bases; J trimming: 1 base; junction bases outside the gene matches: 7. The CDR3 runs 15 residues. In DNA, the CDR3 is TGTGCCAGTAGCCAGCGGGATATCGGCACAGATACGCAGTATTTT. Its translation is CASSQRDIGTDTQYF.

The V gene is TRBV6-5, the J gene TRBJ2-3; 7 bases are shared with TRBD1. Trimming took 6 bases from V and 5 from J; bases not matched to a gene: 8. CDR1 and CDR2 from the germline V gene are MNHEY and SVGAGI. There are 14 residues in the CDR3. CDR3 protein: CASSQRTGVDTQYF. The CDR3 bases are TGTGCCAGCAGCCAACGAACAGGGGTAGATACGCAGTATTTT.

V and J are TRBV9 and TRBJ2-3, with a tentative D call TRBD1 (6 bases). The CDR3 is 15 residues long. The V end was cut by 3 bases, the J end by 6 bases, with 17 bases between. Germline lookup yields CDR1 SGDLS and CDR2 YYNGEE. Here the CDR3 reads CASSASRPDRDTQYF. CDR3 in DNA: TGTGCCAGCAGCGCCAGCAGGCCCGACAGGGATACGCAGTATTTT.

The chain links TRBV2 to TRBJ2-2, with 9 positions matching TRBD2. This CDR3 has 17 residues. CDR1 is SNHLY, CDR2 FYNNEI, per germline. Germline trimming cut 4 bases from V and 3 bases from J; bases unmatched to any gene: 9. CDR3 sequence reads: CASSGGGGAWDTGELFF. DNA for the CDR3: TGTGCCAGCAGTGGGGGCGGGGGGGCCTGGGACACCGGGGAGCTGTTTTTT. Variable domain in full (rest from reference TRBV2 and TRBJ2-2): EPEVTQTPSHQVTQMGQEVILRCVPISNHLYFYWYRQILGQKVEFLVSFYNNEISEKSEIFDDQFSVERPDGSNFTLKIRSTKLEDSAMYFCASSGGGGAWDTGELFFGEGSRLTVL.

The chain links TRBV30 to TRBJ1-1, with TRBD1 identical over 7 bases. V dropped 3 bases and J dropped 8; count of bases not matched to a gene: 12. Germline-derived CDR1 and CDR2 are GTSNPN and SVGIG (reference sequence). The CDR3 has 14 residues. The CDR3 loop is CAWSVNRGQSEAFF. The CDR3 DNA reads as TGTGCCTGGAGCGTAAATAGGGGGCAATCGGAAGCTTTCTTT.

J is TRBJ2-2 and V is TRBV5-1, with D maybe TRBD1 (6 bases). V lost 4 bases to trimming and J lost 1 base, with 17 bases between them. CDR3 length: 17 amino acids. From germline, CDR1 is SGHRS and CDR2 YFSETQ. The CDR3: CASSILAQGLNTGELFF. CDR3 bases: TGCGCCAGCAGCATCTTAGCCCAGGGGCTGAACACCGGGGAGCTGTTTTTT.

The chain couples TRBV28 to TRBJ1-2; possibly TRBD1 for D (6 bases). This CDR3 has 14 amino acids. The V end was cut by 6 bases, the J end by 4 bases, with 15 bases between. From germline, CDR1 is MDHEN and CDR2 SYDVKM. CDR3 sequence reads: CASRATGYGYGYTF. CDR3 in DNA: TGTGCCAGCAGGGCAACAGGGTACGGCTATGGCTACACCTTC.

In regard to this clone: One end of the junction varies from germline; a read error may be responsible. The J gene is TRBJ2-7, the V gene TRBV7-9, with TRBD2 as a possible D gene (6 bases). The CDR3 has 13 residues. Per germline, CDR1 SEHNR and CDR2 FQNEAQ (reference sequence). The CDR3 coding sequence is TGTTCCAGCAGCCCCCGGGAGATGAACGAGCAGTACTTC. Its translation is CSSSPREMNEQYF.

The rearrangement joins TRBV30 to TRBJ2-1, with D perhaps TRBD1 (6 bases). CDR1 and CDR2 from the germline V gene are GTSNPN and SVGIG (reference sequence). The V gene lost 4 bases and the J gene lost 2 bases, with 15 bases spanning the gap. The CDR3 consists of 15 residues. The CDR3 nucleotides are TGTGCCTGGACCCACAGGGCGAAGGCCTACAATGAGCAGTTCTTC. This encodes CAWTHRAKAYNEQFF.

The V gene is TRBV5-6, the J gene TRBJ1-4; 7 nucleotides align to TRBD1. The CDR3 loop spans 14 amino acids. The germline V gene encodes CDR1 SGHDT and CDR2 YYEEEE. After removal of 2 bases from V and 6 bases from J, the junction contained 4 bases not matched to a gene. CDR3 in amino acids: CASSLRQGDEKLFF. The DNA of the CDR3 is TGTGCCAGCAGCTTAAGGCAGGGGGATGAAAAACTGTTTTTT.

The rearrangement joins TRBV6-1 to TRBJ2-7, with TRBD2 as a possible D gene (5 bases). The CDR3 is 14 amino acids. Per germline, CDR1 MNHNS and CDR2 SASEGT. The ends were cut back, 7 bases at V and 6 bases at J, with 19 bases in the middle. This chain's CDR3 is CASTPRVGVGEQYF. CDR3 DNA sequence: TGTGCCAGCACCCCTCGGGTCGGGGTTGGCGAGCAGTACTTC.

The V call is TRBV6-6, the J call TRBJ2-7, with 7 bases fitting TRBD1. The CDR3 is 14 amino acids. Germline CDR1 is MNHNY and CDR2 is SVGAGI (reference sequence). V gave up 6 bases and J gave up 2 bases; unmatched junction bases: 7. This chain's CDR3 is CASSYDRVAYEQYF. The CDR3 DNA sequence: TGTGCCAGCAGCTACGACAGGGTGGCCTACGAGCAGTACTTC.

The CDR3 protein is CASSLFGSSNQPQHF. In nucleotides, the CDR3 is TGTGCCAGCAGTTTATTCGGGTCCAGCAATCAGCCCCAGCATTTT. This rearrangement joins TRBV27 to TRBJ1-5; D is undetermined. This CDR3 is 15 amino acids long. The germline gives CDR1 MNHEY, CDR2 SMNVEV (reference sequence). V lost 1 base and J 1 base, leaving 8 bases between the germline ends.

The V and J genes are TRBV9 and TRBJ2-2; unclear D gene. Trimming removed 0 bases from V and 6 bases from J, with 6 bases in between. Germline V CDR1 and CDR2: SGDLS, YYNGEE. The CDR3 length is 13 residues. CDR3 in amino acids: CASSVVRSGELFF. As DNA, the CDR3 is TGTGCCAGCAGCGTAGTGAGATCCGGGGAGCTGTTTTTT. Together with reference TRBV9 and TRBJ2-2, the CDR3 gives the full variable domain: DSGVTQTPKHLITATGQRVTLRCSPRSGDLSVYWYQQSLDQGLQFLIQYYNGEERAKGNILERFSAQQFPDLHSELNLSSLELGDSALYFCASSVVRSGELFFGEGSRLTVL.

This clone has a single count. For the CDR3, the DNA is TGTGCCAGCAGCCAAGGTTCTAGCGAGGAGCAGTTCTTC. The encoded protein is CASSQGSSEEQFF. The chain uses TRBV14 and TRBJ2-1; perhaps TRBD2 as D (6 bases). The CDR3 is made up of 13 amino acids. Trimming stripped 1 base from V and 10 bases from J, with 11 bases between. CDR1 is SGHDN and CDR2 is FVKESK in the germline V gene.

CDR3: CASSEISGIFTEAFF. As DNA, the CDR3 is TGTGCCAGCAGTGAGATCTCCGGGATATTCACTGAAGCTTTCTTT. The chain links TRBV6-1 to TRBJ1-1; D gene ambiguous. Germline values: CDR1 MNHNS, CDR2 SASEGT. The CDR3 has 15 residues. V gave up 3 bases and J gave up 4 bases, with 15 bases separating them.